This passage covers 28 T cell receptor beta chains from one sample sequenced in a study of tissue T cells after allogeneic stem cell transplantation. Stated time point: mouse harvest day 14 after allogeneic transplant. Each mouse received 10^7 T-cell-depleted marrow cells plus 10^6 splenic CD5+ T cells by tail vein. Sequenced by immunoSEQ multiplex PCR; TCRdb stores in-frame clones only, minus some. The sample has about 4,400 clones; approximately 50% are singletons. The sequencing sample was made of lymph node tissue. All receptors come from a female BALB/c mouse given C57BL/6 T cells with graft-versus-host disease after an allogeneic hematopoietic cell transplant.

In regard to this clone: Mouse names are used for the genes. Coverage ceases 1 residue before the CDR3 finishes, and the germline J gene fills in the end. This chain joins TRBV19 and TRBJ2-5; 9 bases are a match to TRBD1. CDR1 is FNHDT, CDR2 SITEND, per germline (reference sequence). Unmatched junction bases numbered 8, after V lost 4 bases and J lost 2 bases. The CDR3 has 16 amino acids. The CDR3: CASSPWDRVSQDTQYF. CDR3 bases read: TGTGCCAGCAGTCCCTGGGACAGGGTGAGCCAAGACACCCAGTAC.

About this clone itself: Gene labels here are mouse ones. The read ends 1 residue early relative to the CDR3; the germline J gene fills the gap. This chain links TRBV26 with TRBJ2-2, with D unclear. This CDR3 contains 14 residues. V lost 4 bases to trimming and J lost 0 bases, with 6 bases between them. Germline assignment: CDR1 KGHPV and CDR2 FQNQEV (reference sequence). The CDR3 bases that were read are TGTGCCAGCAGTCCGACAACAAACACCGGGCAGCTCTAC. Its protein is CASSPTTNTGQLY. The full CDR3 is CASSPTTNTGQLYF.

With respect to this clone: Genes and germline are mouse. The observed sequence ends 1 residue before the CDR3 terminus, with the missing tail filled in from the germline J gene. The chain joins TRBV23 to TRBJ2-1; the table gives TRBD1 as D, unverified against the DNA. CDR1 is KGHTA and CDR2 is FQNQQP in the germline V gene. The CDR3 contains 15 residues. The CDR3 protein is CSSSQSTGNYAEQFF. Incomplete CDR3 DNA: TGCTCCAGCAGTCAATCGACAGGGAACTATGCTGAGCAGTTC.

This clone turned up a few times. Gene names and germline refer to mouse. The read halts 1 residue ahead of the CDR3 end, with the missing end drawn from the germline J gene. The chain couples TRBV12-1 to TRBJ2-1, with 8 bases that match TRBD2. CDR1 and CDR2 (germline): SGHSN, HYEKVE. V trimming: 0 bases; J trimming: 1 base; junction bases outside the gene matches: 1. The CDR3 sequence is 15 residues long. Partial CDR3 DNA: TGTGCCAGCTCTCTCACTGGGGGCAACTATGCTGAGCAGTTC. It codes for CASSLTGGNYAEQF. The full-length CDR3 reads as CASSLTGGNYAEQFF.

Regarding this clone: These gene names are mouse names. The read ends 1 residue before the CDR3 terminus; that terminus is restored from the germline J gene. The chain uses TRBV23 and TRBJ2-5. Germline V gene lookup returns CDR1 KGHTA and CDR2 FQNQQP. This CDR3 comprises 13 residues. The sequenced part of the CDR3 DNA is TGCTCCAGCAGTCAAATGGATCAAGACACCCAGTAC. Amino acid sequence: CSSSQMDQDTQY. The full CDR3 sequence reads CSSSQMDQDTQYF.

For this clone: These gene names are mouse names. The sequenced fragment ends 1 residue before the CDR3 boundary, so the rest is inferred from the germline J gene. The gene calls are TRBV12-2 and TRBJ1-6, with unresolved D. TRBJ1-6 counts as an open reading frame of uncertain function. The CDR3 is 15 residues long. The V end lost 2 bases, the J end lost 0 bases, and 7 bases lay between the germline ends. The V gene's germline CDR1 is SGHLS and CDR2 HYDKME. CDR3 residues: CASSRQLSYNSPLYF. The CDR3 bases that were read are TGTGCCAGCTCTCGACAACTTTCCTATAATTCGCCCCTCTAC.

Regarding this clone: The gene names here belong to mouse. From the germline J gene comes the end of the CDR3, since the read stops 1 residue before it. V is TRBV3 and J is TRBJ2-3; 12 bases fit TRBD2. The CDR3 sequence is 17 residues long. The junction had 6 bases not matched to a gene; V was cut back by 5 bases and J by 0 bases. Germline V gene data show CDR1 as SNHLY and CDR2 as FYNGKV (reference sequence). CDR3 residues: CASSPGLGGWSAETLYF. The sequenced CDR3 bases are TGTGCCAGCAGCCCCGGACTGGGGGGGTGGAGTGCAGAAACGCTGTAT.

This clone was counted a few times. Gene names denote mouse genes. The read ends 1 residue early relative to the CDR3; the germline J gene fills the gap. The gene calls are TRBV16 and TRBJ2-7, with 11 bases aligning to TRBD2. Per germline, CDR1 SGHSA and CDR2 FRNQAP. After removal of 5 bases from V and 5 bases from J, the junction contained 5 bases not matched to a gene. The CDR3 runs 14 residues. CDR3 sequence: CASSPTGGAHEQYF. Incomplete CDR3 DNA: TGTGCAAGCAGCCCTACTGGGGGGGCGCATGAACAGTAC.

Within the sample, this clone is large. Gene names are the mouse ones. The read stops 1 residue short of the end of the CDR3; the missing end is completed from the germline J gene. The J gene is TRBJ2-1, the V gene TRBV1, with 9 bases fitting TRBD2. CDR1 and CDR2 (germline): NSQYPW, LRSPGD (reference sequence). This CDR3 is built from 15 residues. J gave up 0 bases and V 3 bases, and 0 bases lay outside the gene matches. The part of the CDR3 DNA that was read is TGCACCTGCAGTGCGGGACTGGGTAACTATGCTGAGCAGTTC. This encodes CTCSAGLGNYAEQF. The CDR3 reads in full as CTCSAGLGNYAEQFF.

Within the sample, this clone is medium-sized. Genes here carry mouse names. The read finishes 1 residue shy of the CDR3 end, and the germline J gene is used to complete it. The chain links TRBV20 to TRBJ2-7, with 7 positions matching TRBD1. From germline, CDR1 is GFQATS and CDR2 STVNSAI. The junction had 4 bases not matched to a gene; V was cut back by 5 bases and J by 0 bases. The CDR3 is 13 amino acids. CDR3 bases read: TGTGGTGCTTTCCGGGACAGCTCCTATGAACAGTAC. It yields the protein CGAFRDSSYEQY. The full CDR3 reads CGAFRDSSYEQYF.

A remark on this clone: Germline and genes here are mouse. Read sequence stops 1 residue before the CDR3 end, and the germline J gene provides the missing end. V usage is TRBV3 and J usage is TRBJ2-2; D is uncertain. Trimming cost V 1 base and J 2 bases, with 2 bases left between them. CDR1 is SNHLY, CDR2 FYNGKV, per germline (reference sequence). This CDR3 region has 13 residues. Partial CDR3 DNA: TGTGCCAGCAGCTTAGACAACACCGGGCAGCTCTAC. Amino acid sequence: CASSLDNTGQLY. The whole CDR3 sequence is CASSLDNTGQLYF.

On this clone: Gene names are mouse gene names. The CDR3 end lies 1 residue beyond the end of the read and is filled in from the germline J gene. This chain links TRBV4 with TRBJ2-7; 14 nucleotides line up with TRBD2. This CDR3 comprises 15 residues. Germline CDR1 and CDR2: LGHDT and YNNKQL (reference sequence). V dropped 5 bases and J dropped 2; count of bases not matched to a gene: 2. This chain's CDR3 is CASSRDWGGAYEQYF. The sequenced part of the CDR3 DNA is TGTGCCAGCAGCCGGGACTGGGGGGGCGCCTATGAACAGTAC.

This clone was observed a few times. Gene names denote mouse genes. Read data end 1 residue before the CDR3 end; the end is taken from the germline J gene. This chain connects TRBV12-2 to TRBJ2-5; TRBD1 agrees at 10 bases. Germline V CDR1 and CDR2: SGHLS, HYDKME. The J segment lost 6 bases and the V segment lost 0 bases, leaving 5 bases of the junction unmatched. CDR3 size: 15 residues. Here the CDR3 reads CASSLSGQGKDTQYF. CDR3 bases read: TGTGCCAGCTCTCTCTCGGGACAGGGGAAGGACACCCAGTAC.

This clone occurred a few times. Gene and germline names: mouse. From the germline J gene comes the end of the CDR3, since the read stops 1 residue before it. V is TRBV12-1 and J is TRBJ1-3; D uncertain. Germline values: CDR1 SGHSN, CDR2 HYEKVE. The germline V and J ends were trimmed by 2 bases and 3 bases, with 7 bases remaining between them. This CDR3 has 13 residues. The CDR3 spells CASSPGNGNTLYF. The sequenced part of the CDR3 DNA is TGTGCCAGCTCTCCGGGGAATGGAAATACGCTCTAT.

This clone has only a few counts. Genes and germline are mouse. The observed sequence ends 1 residue before the CDR3 terminus, with the missing tail filled in from the germline J gene. The rearrangement uses TRBV26 and TRBJ2-7; D gene unclear. CDR3 length: 14 amino acids. Trimming removed 0 bases at V and 0 bases at J, with 6 bases between. CDR1 KGHPV and CDR2 FQNQEV come from the germline V gene (reference sequence). CDR3 bases read: TGTGCCAGCAGTCTGTCAGGGAGCTCCTATGAACAGTAC. Its protein is CASSLSGSSYEQY. Given in full, the CDR3 is CASSLSGSSYEQYF.

For this clone: Mouse names are used for the genes. The missing CDR3 end, 1 residue past where the read stops, is filled in from the germline J gene. The chain joins TRBV13-1 to TRBJ2-1, with 11 bases fitting TRBD2. The CDR3 contains 15 residues. Germline V CDR1 and CDR2: NSHNY, SYGAGN. Losses at the gene ends were 3 bases for V and 1 base for J; bases not matched to a gene: 0. CDR3 region: CASSGDWGNYAEQFF. The part of the CDR3 DNA that was read is TGTGCCAGCAGTGGGGACTGGGGGAACTATGCTGAGCAGTTC.

As regards this clone: Gene names and germline refer to mouse. The sequenced fragment ends 1 residue before the CDR3 boundary, so the rest is inferred from the germline J gene. The chain is built from TRBV26 and TRBJ1-1; 8 nucleotides match TRBD1. In germline, CDR1 is KGHPV, CDR2 FQNQEV (reference sequence). V shed 2 bases and J 4 bases; nucleotides not matched to a gene: 0. The CDR3 loop spans 13 amino acids. CDR3 bases read: TGTGCCAGCAGTCTGGGGACAGGCACAGAAGTCTTC. This gives the protein CASSLGTGTEVF. In full, the CDR3 is CASSLGTGTEVFF.

This clone has only a few counts. Gene and germline names: mouse. The CDR3 goes on 1 residue after the read ends, and that part is filled in from the germline J gene. V usage is TRBV16 and J usage is TRBJ1-1; D is unresolved. The CDR3 is made up of 14 amino acids. V was cut by 0 bases and J by 0 bases, with 5 bases left in between. Germline V CDR1 and CDR2: SGHSA, FRNQAP. Incomplete CDR3 DNA: TGTGCAAGCAGCTTAGACAACACAAACACAGAAGTCTTC. It codes for CASSLDNTNTEVF. The complete CDR3 reads CASSLDNTNTEVFF.

About this clone: Gene names are mouse gene names. The DNA read from the CDR3 is TGTGCCAGCGGTGTCTCCTATGAACAGTAC. Its protein product is CASGVSYEQY. The whole CDR3 region reads CASGVSYEQYF. V is TRBV13-2 and J is TRBJ2-7; D remains ambiguous. The observed sequence ends 1 residue before the CDR3 terminus, with the missing tail filled in from the germline J gene. V lost 3 bases and J lost 0, with 1 base in between. Germline CDR1 and CDR2: NNHNN and SYGAGS (reference sequence). This CDR3 contains 11 residues.

Comment on this clone: The genes are named according to mouse. The CDR3 is cut off 1 residue early in the read; its end comes from the germline J gene. This sequence joins TRBV26 and TRBJ1-3, with 9 bases that match TRBD1. V gave up 6 bases and J gave up 4 bases; unmatched junction bases: 7. This CDR3 has 15 amino acids. The germline CDR1 and CDR2 sequences are KGHPV and FQNQEV (reference sequence). The CDR3 spells CASSPHRGRGNTLYF. The CDR3 bases that were read are TGTGCCAGCAGCCCCCACAGGGGGCGAGGAAATACGCTCTAT. Together with reference TRBV26 and TRBJ1-3, the CDR3 gives the full variable domain: NSKVIQTPRYLVKGQGQKAKMRCIPEKGHPVVFWYQQNKNNEFKFLINFQNQEVLQQIDMTEKRFSAECPSNSPCSLEIQSSEAGDSALYLCASSPHRGRGNTLYFGEGSRLIVV.

A remark on this clone: Gene names and germline match the mouse. With the read ending 1 residue before the CDR3 end, the germline J gene is used to fill in that end. The rearrangement links TRBV15 to TRBJ2-2; D is undetermined. Trimming cost V 2 bases and J 0 bases, with 4 bases left between them. Germline loops: CDR1 SGHND, CDR2 FRSKSL. This CDR3 comprises 14 residues. The CDR3 spells CASSLTANTGQLYF. CDR3 DNA, as far as it was read: TGTGCCAGCAGTTTAACAGCAAACACCGGGCAGCTCTAC.

This clone has just a few counts. Mouse germline and gene names are used. The read stops 1 residue short of the end of the CDR3; the missing end is completed from the germline J gene. J is TRBJ2-7 and V is TRBV13-3, with 8 bases matching TRBD2. Germline lookup yields CDR1 NNHDY and CDR2 SYVADS. V lost 5 bases to trimming and J lost 3 bases; unmatched junction nucleotides: 1. The CDR3 length is 12 residues. CDR3 sequence: CASSLGGYEQYF. CDR3 DNA, as far as it was read: TGTGCCAGCAGCCTGGGGGGCTATGAACAGTAC.

Only a few counts were recorded for this clone. All gene names here are mouse names. The sequence runs out 1 residue before the end of the CDR3; the remainder is reconstructed from the germline J gene. V is TRBV16 and J is TRBJ2-3; unclear D gene. CDR3 length: 12 amino acids. Germline assignment: CDR1 SGHSA and CDR2 FRNQAP. The V end was cut by 0 bases, the J end by 4 bases, with 2 bases between. The CDR3 here is CASSLDTETLYF. The CDR3 bases that were read are TGTGCAAGCAGCTTAGATACAGAAACGCTGTAT. The complete variable domain, with remaining parts taken from reference TRBV16 and TRBJ2-3, reads NAGVIQTPRHKVTGKGQEATLWCEPISGHSAVFWYRQTIVQGLEFLTYFRNQAPIDDSGMPKERFSAQMPNQSHSTLKIQSTQPQDSAVYLCASSLDTETLYFGSGTRLTVL.

This clone was detected only once. Any gene name here is a mouse gene name. The CDR3 goes on 1 residue after the read ends, and that part is filled in from the germline J gene. This sequence joins TRBV5 and TRBJ1-4; 9 bases agree with TRBD1. The CDR3 totals 16 residues. Per germline, CDR1 LGHNA and CDR2 YNLKQL (reference sequence). Trimming at V came to 4 bases and at J to 0 bases, leaving 3 bases not matched to a gene. The CDR3 sequence: CASSPDRGFSNERLFF. The sequenced part of the CDR3 DNA is TGTGCCAGCAGCCCCGACAGGGGGTTTTCCAACGAAAGATTATTT.

The table lists this clone with a few counts. The germline and genes are mouse ones. The sequence runs out 1 residue before the end of the CDR3; the remainder is reconstructed from the germline J gene. The genes are TRBV2 and TRBJ1-3; D is perhaps TRBD1 (5 bases). From germline, CDR1 is LGHNA and CDR2 YSYQKL. CDR3 length equals 14 residues. Trimming pared 4 bases from V and 0 bases from J, leaving 7 bases between. CDR3 residues: CASSLDSSGNTLYF. The DNA read from the CDR3 is TGTGCCAGCAGCCTCGACAGTTCTGGAAATACGCTCTAT.

This clone was observed a few times. Gene labels here are mouse ones. The read terminates 1 residue ahead of where the CDR3 ends, so the germline J gene completes it. The gene calls are TRBV26 and TRBJ1-6; D possibly corresponds to TRBD1 (5 bases). TRBJ1-6 is an ORF, with its function uncertain. The length of the CDR3 is 14 residues. Germline V lookup: CDR1 KGHPV, CDR2 FQNQEV (reference sequence). Trimming pared 6 bases from V and 7 bases from J, leaving 13 bases between. The CDR3 region is CASSLREGNSPLYF. CDR3 bases read: TGTGCCAGCAGCCTCAGGGAGGGAAATTCGCCCCTCTAC.

A remark on this clone: Any gene name here is a mouse gene name. Read coverage stops 1 residue before the CDR3 terminus; the germline J gene supplies the remainder. The chain employs TRBV14 and TRBJ1-1; 9 nucleotides match TRBD1. The V gene's germline CDR1 is SGHDT and CDR2 FRDEAV. The CDR3 totals 13 residues. The trim removed 3 bases at V and 7 bases at J, leaving 4 bases unmatched. CDR3 sequence: CASSSTGGLEVFF. The DNA read from the CDR3 is TGTGCCAGCAGTTCAACAGGGGGCTTAGAAGTCTTC.

Note on this clone: The gene names given are mouse names. The CDR3 end is not reached by the read, which stops 1 residue before it; the germline J gene fills it in. The genes are TRBV13-2 and TRBJ2-1; 8 bases agree with TRBD2. Germline V lookup: CDR1 NNHNN, CDR2 SYGAGS (reference sequence). CDR3 length: 14 residues. J lost 1 base, V lost 3 bases, and 0 bases had no gene match. Here the CDR3 reads CASGAGGNYAEQFF. The covered CDR3 bases are TGTGCCAGCGGTGCTGGGGGGAACTATGCTGAGCAGTTC.